This T cell receptor (beta chain) came from a study of Ad26.COV2.S vaccination and SARS-CoV-2 variants. Study as a whole: The donor was enrolled in the Ad26.COV2.S arm of the COV1001 trial. Each vaccinee took Ad26.COV2.S intramuscularly, once or twice 56 days apart.

Treatment reported: approximately 18 received Ad26.COV2.S at low or high dose, single or two shots; about 5 received placebo; per-sample allocation not given. At day 63 after the first vaccine or placebo injection, samples were drawn. Method: immunoSEQ multiplex PCR; TCRdb's copy keeps in-frame clones and lacks some. Here the sample spans over 400,000 clones, around 92% being singletons. Concerning this clone: The antigen is unknown.

Germline values: CDR1 LGHNA, CDR2 YSLEER. The length of the CDR3 is 16 residues. Unmatched junction bases numbered 8, after V lost 2 bases and J lost 8 bases. The study, taken as a whole, reports: The breadth of spike-specific CD8+ and CD4+ T cell responses after vaccination was reportedly substantial. Participants given vaccine showed non-spike TCR breadth similar to that of placebo recipients.

Sequencing was performed on peripheral blood, taken in a trial of Ad26.COV2.S vaccine versus placebo. The sequence was obtained from a person aged 18-60 years who received the Ad26.COV2.S COVID-19 vaccine or a placebo. This chain links TRBV4-3 with TRBJ1-6; 8 bases fit TRBD1. CDR3 in amino acids: CASSQKGTGIDSPLHF. For the CDR3, the DNA is TGCGCCAGCAGCCAAAAAGGGACAGGCATAGATTCACCCCTCCACTTT.